This entry lists 27 T cell receptor beta chains sequenced from one sample in a study of identical twins. MiXCR, run by TCRdb on the 5' RACE reads, gives a single entry per CDR3 protein. The table shows 300,000 to 400,000 distinct CDR3 sequences, with roughly 9% occurring only once. The specimen was naive T cells sorted from blood. These receptor sequences come from a woman aged 45-65 years in good health.

This clonotype turned up a few times. The genes are TRBV28 and TRBJ2-7; no firm D call. Germline assignment: CDR1 MDHEN and CDR2 SYDVKM. The CDR3 length is 13 residues. Trimming removed 2 bases from V and 2 bases from J, with 7 bases in between. CDR3 in amino acids: CASSLGETYEQYF. CDR3 DNA sequence: TGTGCCAGCAGTTTAGGGGAAACCTACGAGCAGTACTTC.

This clonotype came up a few times. The chain couples TRBV2 to TRBJ2-2; no reliable D call. The CDR3 is made up of 13 amino acids. V was trimmed by 0 bases and J by 7 bases, leaving 6 bases between them. Germline CDR1 is SNHLY and CDR2 is FYNNEI. The CDR3 reads CASSEAGGGELFF. In DNA form, the CDR3 reads TGTGCCAGCAGTGAAGCAGGCGGCGGGGAGCTGTTTTTT. Combining the CDR3 with reference TRBV2 and TRBJ2-2 gives the whole variable domain EPEVTQTPSHQVTQMGQEVILRCVPISNHLYFYWYRQILGQKVEFLVSFYNNEISEKSEIFDDQFSVERPDGSNFTLKIRSTKLEDSAMYFCASSEAGGGELFFGEGSRLTVL.

The V and J genes are TRBV6-4 and TRBJ2-1; possibly TRBD1 or TRBD2 for D (7 bases each). Germline CDR1 reads MRHNA; CDR2 reads SNTAGT. The CDR3 has 15 amino acids. With 3 bases removed from V and 8 bases from J, the gap between germline ends came to 17 bases. CDR3 region: CASSEWGGGFDEQFF. CDR3 bases: TGTGCCAGCAGTGAATGGGGAGGGGGCTTCGATGAGCAGTTCTTC.

In this sample, this clonotype turned up many times. V and J are TRBV12-3 or TRBV12-4 and TRBJ1-5; 7 nucleotides match TRBD1. Trimming at V came to 7 bases and at J to 9 bases, leaving 12 bases not matched to a gene. The CDR3 spans 14 residues. The CDR3 DNA is TGTGCCAGCACGCTCGGACAGGACCTTTTGCCCCAGCATTTT. Translation gives CASTLGQDLLPQHF.

The chain couples TRBV5-1 to TRBJ2-6; D not resolved. The germline CDR1 and CDR2 sequences are SGHRS and YFSETQ. The CDR3 is 16 amino acids. V was cut by 0 bases and J by 2 bases, with 9 bases left in between. CDR3 coding DNA: TGCGCCAGCAGCTTGGCCCGTGGGGCTGGGGCCAACGTCCTGACTTTC. It translates to CASSLARGAGANVLTF.

Only a few counts were recorded for this clonotype. J is TRBJ1-1 and V is TRBV5-1, with TRBD1 as a possible D gene (5 bases). The CDR3 is 17 amino acids. V lost 0 bases, J lost 0 bases, and 15 bases lay in between. Germline values: CDR1 SGHRS, CDR2 YFSETQ. DNA for the CDR3: TGCGCCAGCAGCTTGGCAAGTCAAAGACAGATGAACACTGAAGCTTTCTTT. Its protein is CASSLASQRQMNTEAFF.

The rearrangement joins TRBV7-8 to TRBJ2-1; TRBD2 agrees at 11 bases. Trimming cost V 5 bases and J 4 bases; bases outside gene matches: 10. The CDR3 consists of 17 residues. Germline CDR1 SGHVS, CDR2 FQNEAQ. CDR3 nucleotides: TGTGCCAGCAGCCCCCAGGTAGCGGGAGGGCCTTACAATGAGCAGTTCTTC. Its protein is CASSPQVAGGPYNEQFF.

This clonotype appeared many times. This rearrangement joins TRBV20-1 to TRBJ2-3, with D hard to call. This CDR3 is built from 15 residues. Germline CDR1 reads DFQATT; CDR2 reads SNEGSKA (reference sequence). V was pared by 5 bases and J by 1 base, with 16 bases between. CDR3 loop: CSAFVTARGTDTQYF. DNA for the CDR3: TGCAGTGCTTTCGTGACCGCACGGGGCACAGATACGCAGTATTTT.

This clonotype came up a few times. The rearrangement joins TRBV27 to TRBJ2-1; 7 nucleotides line up with TRBD2. V lost 7 bases and J lost 0; bases outside the gene matches: 6. The CDR3 has 15 amino acids. Germline-derived CDR1 and CDR2 are MNHEY and SMNVEV (reference sequence). CDR3 nucleotides: TGTGCCAGCACCACTAGCGCGAGCTCCTACAATGAGCAGTTCTTC. Protein: CASTTSASSYNEQFF.

This clonotype was observed a few times. The chain recombines TRBV12-3 or TRBV12-4 with TRBJ1-5; D is ambiguous. V lost 3 bases and J lost 8, with 8 bases in between. CDR3 size: 12 residues. The CDR3 bases are TGTGCCAGCAGTTTCCAGATTGAGCCCCAGCATTTT. Its translation is CASSFQIEPQHF.

The chain joins TRBV6-6 to TRBJ2-5, with TRBD2 matching over 11 bases. In germline, CDR1 is MNHNY, CDR2 SVGAGI (reference sequence). V lost 5 bases and J lost 3; bases outside the gene matches: 8. The CDR3 is 16 amino acids. CDR3 region: CASSLPTSGNKETQYF. The DNA of the CDR3 is TGTGCCAGCAGTCTGCCGACTAGCGGGAACAAAGAGACCCAGTACTTC.

This clonotype appeared a few times. This chain uses TRBV7-7 with TRBJ2-3; 12 positions agree with TRBD2. The germline CDR1 and CDR2 sequences are SSHAT and FNYEAQ (reference sequence). The CDR3 is made up of 17 amino acids. Losses at the gene ends were 1 base for V and 3 bases for J; bases not matched to a gene: 5. CDR3 region: CASSLDVGTSGTDTQYF. DNA for the CDR3: TGTGCCAGCAGCTTAGATGTCGGGACTAGCGGGACAGATACGCAGTATTTT. The whole variable domain, filled in from reference TRBV7-7 and TRBJ2-3, reads GAGVSQSPRYKVTKRGQDVTLRCDPISSHATLYWYQQALGQGPEFLTYFNYEAQPDKSGLPSDRFSAERPEGSISTLTIQRTEQRDSAMYRCASSLDVGTSGTDTQYFGPGTRLTVL.

Many counts were recorded for this clonotype. The DNA for the CDR3 is TGTGCCAGCAGCGCCGGTCAGCCGGAGACCCAGTACTTC. This sequence encodes CASSAGQPETQYF. The chain is built from TRBV11-2 and TRBJ2-5; D unclear. Germline lookup yields CDR1 SGHAT and CDR2 FQNNGV. The V and J ends lost 5 bases and 5 bases respectively, with 12 bases between them. This CDR3 spans 13 amino acids.

This clonotype was found many times. The rearrangement links TRBV20-1 to TRBJ1-2; TRBD1 aligns across 7 bases. The CDR3 is 14 amino acids. With 3 bases clipped from V and 2 bases from J, the junction kept 6 bases outside the gene matches. From germline, CDR1 is DFQATT and CDR2 SNEGSKA (reference sequence). The CDR3 sequence: CSARVTGENYGYTF. The DNA of the CDR3 is TGCAGTGCTAGGGTTACAGGGGAGAACTATGGCTACACCTTC.

The chain joins TRBV12-3 or TRBV12-4 to TRBJ2-2; a possible D gene is TRBD2 (5 bases). V was trimmed by 3 bases and J by 12 bases, leaving 20 bases between them. This CDR3 region has 15 residues. The CDR3 DNA reads as TGTGCCAGCAGTTTCAGAGGGAAAACGTCACCTCAGCTGTTTTTT. It codes for CASSFRGKTSPQLFF.

This clonotype was counted many times. J is TRBJ2-1 and V is TRBV12-3 or TRBV12-4, with 15 bases identical to TRBD2. The CDR3 spans 22 residues. V shed 7 bases and J 8 bases; nucleotides not matched to a gene: 27. The DNA of the CDR3 is TGTGCCAGCAACGAGAAGCCAACCGGGACTAGCGGGAGGAAGGGTCATCGGTATGAGCAGTTCTTC. Amino acids: CASNEKPTGTSGRKGHRYEQFF.

This clonotype came up many times. The chain is built from TRBV3-1 and TRBJ2-1; no definite D call. This CDR3 region has 12 residues. Germline V lookup: CDR1 LGHDT, CDR2 YNNKEL (reference sequence). Trimming took 1 base from V and 7 from J, leaving 5 bases between them. The DNA for the CDR3 is TGTGCCAGCAGCCAAGTGTCTAATGAGCAGTTCTTC. Encoded protein: CASSQVSNEQFF.

In its sample, this clonotype was seen many times. The CDR3 loop is CASSGAGLPTEQYF. As DNA, the CDR3 is TGTGCCAGCAGTGGGGCGGGACTACCTACCGAGCAGTACTTC. V gene TRBV6-2 or TRBV6-3 combines with J gene TRBJ2-7; 7 bases align to TRBD2. The CDR3 extends over 14 amino acids. Looked up from germline, CDR1 is MNHEY and CDR2 is SVGEGT. With V trimmed by 5 bases and J by 6 bases, 10 bases remained unmatched.

The gene calls are TRBV4-1 and TRBJ1-5, with D possibly matching TRBD1 (6 bases). Germline CDR1 reads MGHRA; CDR2 reads YSYEKL. Trimming cost V 4 bases and J 4 bases, with 17 bases left between them. The CDR3 extends over 16 amino acids. CDR3 sequence: CASSRLITGINQPQHF. DNA for the CDR3: TGCGCCAGCAGCCGCCTTATTACAGGGATTAATCAGCCCCAGCATTTT.

This chain uses TRBV11-1 with TRBJ2-3, with unresolved D. Germline CDR1 reads SGHAT; CDR2 reads FQDESV (reference sequence). This CDR3 comprises 15 residues. V lost 7 bases and J 4 bases, leaving 18 bases between the germline ends. Here the CDR3 reads CASTPTRLGPDTQYF. CDR3 sequence (DNA): TGTGCCAGCACTCCCACGAGGCTTGGCCCAGATACGCAGTATTTT.

This clonotype was seen a few times. The chain combines TRBV7-8 with TRBJ2-1, with 8 nucleotides matching TRBD1. V trimming: 5 bases; J trimming: 4 bases; junction bases outside the gene matches: 10. The germline V gene encodes CDR1 SGHVS and CDR2 FQNEAQ. The CDR3 is made up of 16 amino acids. The CDR3 DNA follows: TGTGCCAGCAGCCATAAACCGGGACAGGTTTACAATGAGCAGTTCTTC. Its translation is CASSHKPGQVYNEQFF.

Ten or more counts support this clonotype. This chain connects TRBV6-6 to TRBJ2-1, with D possibly TRBD2 on 5 matching bases. Germline lookup yields CDR1 MNHNY and CDR2 SVGAGI (reference sequence). The CDR3 spans 14 residues. V lost 4 bases and J lost 4, with 11 bases in between. The CDR3 is CASSFTRAYNEQFF. The CDR3 DNA is TGTGCCAGCAGTTTCACTAGGGCATACAATGAGCAGTTCTTC.

V usage is TRBV5-5 and J usage is TRBJ2-3, with 8 bases that match TRBD2. This CDR3 has 16 amino acids. Germline V gives CDR1 SGHKS, CDR2 YYEKEE (reference sequence). The V and J ends lost 1 base and 5 bases, in that order; junction bases with no gene match: 9. The DNA for the CDR3 is TGTGCCAGCAGCTTGTCAACTAGCGGCAAACGAGATACGCAGTATTTT. This encodes CASSLSTSGKRDTQYF.

This clonotype was counted a few times. The chain recombines TRBV20-1 with TRBJ2-1; the match to TRBD2 covers 10 bases. V lost 1 base, J lost 1 base, and 4 bases stayed unmatched. Germline CDR1 DFQATT, CDR2 SNEGSKA (reference sequence). The CDR3 is 16 residues long. The CDR3 sequence: CSARALAGVSYNEQFF. In DNA form, the CDR3 reads TGCAGTGCTAGAGCCCTAGCGGGAGTTTCCTACAATGAGCAGTTCTTC.

The chain recombines TRBV19 with TRBJ2-1, with D possibly TRBD2 on 6 matching bases. The CDR3 is 13 amino acids. CDR1 LNHDA and CDR2 SQIVND come from the germline V gene (reference sequence). V was pared by 10 bases and J by 0 bases, with 10 bases between. The CDR3 reads CATGLLSYNEQFF. The DNA of the CDR3 is TGTGCCACCGGACTACTCTCCTACAATGAGCAGTTCTTC.

This clonotype was seen only a few times. This CDR3 is CASSVGSGGTGELFF. In DNA, the CDR3 is TGTGCCAGCAGCGTAGGATCAGGGGGGACCGGGGAGCTGTTTTTT. The chain carries TRBV9 and TRBJ2-2, with TRBD1 as a possible D gene (7 bases). The CDR3 sequence is 15 residues long. Deletions cut 0 bases from V and 5 bases from J, with 11 bases between. The germline CDR1 and CDR2 sequences are SGDLS and YYNGEE.

V gene TRBV7-2 combines with J gene TRBJ2-7, with D tentatively TRBD1 (6 bases). Between the trimmed V and J ends, which lost 5 bases and 3 bases, there was a span of 8 bases. CDR1 is SGHTA, CDR2 FQGNSA, per germline. The CDR3 is made up of 12 amino acids. The CDR3 sequence is CASSQDSYEQYV. CDR3 coding DNA: TGTGCCAGCAGCCAGGACAGCTACGAGCAGTACGTC.